The next 29 T cell receptor beta chains were all read from a single sample in a study of cytomegalovirus exposure and HLA in healthy donors. Both 60 Vbeta primers and 13 Jbeta primers went into the PCR. Assay: immunoSEQ multiplex PCR; the TCRdb copy retains only in-frame clones and omits some. The sample has about 200,000 clones, around 73% seen once; the top ten hold just under 3%. The specimen was PBMCs. These TCRs come from a woman younger than 45 in good health and CMV-seronegative.

The chain has TRBV6-5 and TRBJ2-5; 10 bases are a match to TRBD2. Germline CDR1 MNHEY, CDR2 SVGAGI. J was trimmed by 5 bases and V by 2 bases; bases with no gene match: 5. The CDR3 is 15 amino acids. The CDR3 bases are TGTGCCAGCAGTTACGCTAGCGGGAGCGGGGAGACCCAGTACTTC. It yields the protein CASSYASGSGETQYF.

V usage is TRBV5-1 and J usage is TRBJ2-1, with 9 bases matching TRBD1. This CDR3 contains 15 residues. Unmatched junction bases numbered 2, after V lost 0 bases and J lost 4 bases. Germline CDR1 SGHRS, CDR2 YFSETQ. The CDR3 sequence is CASSLVQGAYNEQFF. CDR3 sequence (DNA): TGCGCCAGCAGCTTGGTACAGGGGGCGTACAATGAGCAGTTCTTC.

Concerning this clone itself: One end of the junction is discordant with germline, which a read error may explain. This chain connects TRBV10-3 to TRBJ1-2, with D possibly TRBD1 on 5 matching bases. The germline V gene encodes CDR1 ENHRY and CDR2 SYGVKD. CDR3 size: 15 residues. The CDR3 sequence: CAIRVMTVVNYGYPF. CDR3 coding DNA: TGTGCCATCAGGGTAATGACAGTCGTTAACTATGGCTACCCCTTC.

In regard to this clone: Within the sample, other DNA sequences also encode this same CDR3. The V call is TRBV27, the J call TRBJ2-1; D is undetermined. The CDR3 runs to 13 residues. Germline V lookup: CDR1 MNHEY, CDR2 SMNVEV (reference sequence). V was pared by 2 bases and J by 6 bases, with 8 bases between. CDR3 bases: TGTGCCAGCAGTTTAGGCAGGTTCAATGAGCAGTTCTTC. This sequence encodes CASSLGRFNEQFF.

The chain couples TRBV6-5 to TRBJ2-5, with a weak D call TRBD2 (5 bases). The germline V gene has CDR1 MNHEY and CDR2 SVGAGI. Trimming left V 5 bases short and J 9 bases short, with 10 bases between. CDR3 length equals 11 residues. CDR3 amino acids: CASSTPGSQYF. The CDR3 bases are TGTGCCAGCAGTACCCCGGGGTCCCAGTACTTC.

This clone turned up a few times. The chain carries TRBV19 and TRBJ1-2; possibly TRBD1 for D (6 bases). The CDR3 runs 15 residues. Germline CDR1 and CDR2: LNHDA and SQIVND (reference sequence). V was trimmed by 6 bases and J by 4 bases, leaving 18 bases between them. CDR3: CASSSYGQSFYGYTF. The CDR3 DNA reads as TGTGCCAGTAGCTCATATGGACAGAGCTTCTATGGCTACACCTTC.

In its sample, this clone was seen a few times. The chain recombines TRBV4-1 with TRBJ1-3; D remains ambiguous. There are 15 residues in the CDR3. Trimming shortened V by 4 bases and J by 4 bases, and 14 bases separated the two germline ends. Germline CDR1 is MGHRA and CDR2 is YSYEKL. CDR3 nucleotide sequence: TGCGCCAGCAGCCCCCGACCGGAGGGAGGAAACACCATATATTTT. It specifies CASSPRPEGGNTIYF.

This chain joins TRBV5-4 and TRBJ1-6, with 9 bases lining up with TRBD1. Germline V gene sequence: CDR1 SGHNT, CDR2 YYREEE (reference sequence). This CDR3 is built from 16 residues. V lost 0 bases to trimming and J lost 9 bases; unmatched junction nucleotides: 7. In DNA, the CDR3 is TGTGCCAGCAGCTTGGATCCGGGACAGGGAACTTCACCCCTCCACTTT. This encodes CASSLDPGQGTSPLHF.

The sample holds a few counts of this clone. The chain combines TRBV7-8 with TRBJ2-7; D uncertain. From germline, CDR1 is SGHVS and CDR2 FQNEAQ. CDR3 length: 13 residues. Trimming cost V 1 base and J 7 bases, with 11 bases left between them. The CDR3 DNA follows: TGTGCCAGCAGCTTAGGAGGAGAGCGTGAGCAGTACTTC. Its translation: CASSLGGEREQYF.

In its sample, this clone was seen once. V gene TRBV27 combines with J gene TRBJ2-1, with D maybe TRBD2 (5 bases). Germline CDR1 reads MNHEY; CDR2 reads SMNVEV (reference sequence). The CDR3 contains 16 residues. V lost 3 bases to trimming and J lost 7 bases, with 19 bases between them. As DNA, the CDR3 is TGTGCCAGCAGTTTTCGGAGGTTTCCTTCGGGGAATGAGCAGTTCTTC. Translated: CASSFRRFPSGNEQFF.

This clone was counted between two and nine times. The chain uses TRBV2 and TRBJ2-7; D is perhaps TRBD1 (6 bases). Germline CDR1 and CDR2: SNHLY and FYNNEI. V was shortened by 0 bases and J by 2 bases, with 14 bases between the two germline ends. The CDR3 spans 16 residues. CDR3 sequence reads: CASSEARRGYPYEQYF. CDR3 DNA sequence: TGTGCCAGCAGTGAAGCACGTAGGGGGTACCCCTACGAGCAGTACTTC. Looking up the rest from reference TRBV2 and TRBJ2-7 gives the full variable domain: EPEVTQTPSHQVTQMGQEVILRCVPISNHLYFYWYRQILGQKVEFLVSFYNNEISEKSEIFDDQFSVERPDGSNFTLKIRSTKLEDSAMYFCASSEARRGYPYEQYFGPGTRLTVT.

In the case of this clone: Relative to the germline gene, one junction end is altered; a read error may explain this. The chain employs TRBV7-8 and TRBJ2-7; D is ambiguous. CDR1 is SGHVS, CDR2 FQNEAQ, per germline. CDR3 size: 13 residues. The CDR3 sequence: CASSPLSSHEQYF. In nucleotides, the CDR3 is TGTGCCAGCAGCCCCCTTTCCTCCCACGAGCAGTACTTC.

This clone was seen a single time. The same CDR3 arises from other DNA sequences in this sample as well. V gene TRBV14 combines with J gene TRBJ2-1, with 8 bases fitting TRBD1. Germline assignment: CDR1 SGHDN and CDR2 FVKESK. Trimming cost V 4 bases and J 4 bases; bases outside gene matches: 0. This CDR3 is built from 13 residues. The CDR3: CASSRDRYNEQFF. The CDR3 DNA sequence: TGTGCCAGCAGCCGGGACAGGTACAATGAGCAGTTCTTC.

The genes are TRBV5-1 and TRBJ1-2; possible D gene TRBD1, 6 bases. The germline gives CDR1 SGHRS, CDR2 YFSETQ. Trimming took 4 bases from V and 0 from J, leaving 10 bases between them. The CDR3 is 14 amino acids. CDR3 bases: TGCGCCAGCAGCAGGGACACCACTAACTATGGCTACACCTTC. Translated, it gives CASSRDTTNYGYTF.

Worth noting for this clone: Sequence at one end of the junction differs from germline and may be a read error. The chain links TRBV7-7 to TRBJ2-2; 8 bases are shared with TRBD1. The germline V gene encodes CDR1 SSHAT and CDR2 FNYEAQ (reference sequence). The CDR3 covers 16 residues. The CDR3 nucleotides are TGTGCTAGCAGCTTACTCGGGACAGGAAACACCGGGGAGCTGTTTTTT. Translated, it gives CASSLLGTGNTGELFF.

This chain joins TRBV7-9 and TRBJ1-2; weak D call: TRBD1 (5 bases). Deletions cut 0 bases from V and 8 bases from J, with 19 bases between. The CDR3 sequence is 16 residues long. In germline, CDR1 is SEHNR, CDR2 FQNEAQ (reference sequence). The CDR3 DNA reads as TGTGCCAGCAGCTTAGCAGGGACTCCATCCGGACGGGGCTACACCTTC. Translating it yields CASSLAGTPSGRGYTF.

The chain is built from TRBV7-9 and TRBJ1-2; 8 bases map to TRBD1. Germline CDR1 SEHNR, CDR2 FQNEAQ (reference sequence). V gave up 3 bases and J gave up 1 base; unmatched junction bases: 7. The CDR3 is 16 amino acids. In nucleotides, the CDR3 is TGTGCCAGCAGCTTTCCTCAGGGGGCTGGTAACTATGGCTACACCTTC. This translates into CASSFPQGAGNYGYTF.

This chain uses TRBV19 with TRBJ2-7; 8 nucleotides agree with TRBD2. In germline, CDR1 is LNHDA, CDR2 SQIVND (reference sequence). V trimming: 8 bases; J trimming: 3 bases; junction bases outside the gene matches: 12. This CDR3 has 15 residues. CDR3 residues: CASAAGGRTFYEQYF. The DNA for the CDR3 is TGTGCCAGTGCCGCAGGCGGGAGGACTTTCTACGAGCAGTACTTC.

V gene TRBV30 combines with J gene TRBJ1-2; D is ambiguous. Trimming pared 6 bases from V and 4 bases from J, leaving 12 bases between. Germline V gene data show CDR1 as GTSNPN and CDR2 as SVGIG (reference sequence). The CDR3 consists of 12 residues. DNA of the CDR3: TGTGCCTGCCTCCAACGGGTCTATGGCTACACCTTC. This encodes CACLQRVYGYTF.

The CDR3 spells CASSPRPRGEQYF. For the CDR3, the DNA is TGTGCCAGTAGTCCGCGACCCAGAGGCGAGCAGTACTTC. This sequence joins TRBV19 and TRBJ2-7; D gene uncertain. The CDR3 covers 13 residues. Trimming removed 5 bases from V and 6 bases from J, with 14 bases in between. From germline, CDR1 is LNHDA and CDR2 SQIVND (reference sequence).

The chain carries TRBV5-1 and TRBJ2-1; D might be TRBD1 (5 bases). From germline, CDR1 is SGHRS and CDR2 YFSETQ. Trimming stripped 5 bases from V and 0 bases from J, with 15 bases between. The CDR3 has 16 amino acids. The CDR3: CASSRKTESSYNEQFF. The CDR3 nucleotides are TGCGCCAGCAGTAGGAAGACAGAGAGCTCCTACAATGAGCAGTTCTTC.

The rearrangement links TRBV1 to TRBJ1-5. TRBV1 is reported as a pseudogene. There are 12 residues in the CDR3. The CDR3 sequence is CTSERASQPQHF. Here the CDR3 DNA reads TGCACCAGCGAGAGGGCAAGTCAGCCCCAGCATTTT.

This clone was seen only once. The chain is built from TRBV7-3 and TRBJ2-1; 9 nucleotides align to TRBD1. Germline V gene sequence: CDR1 SGHTA, CDR2 FQGTGA. The CDR3 sequence is 14 residues long. With 5 bases clipped from V and 5 bases from J, the junction kept 4 bases outside the gene matches. The CDR3 nucleotides read TGTGCCAGCAGCATGGGACAGGGAGACAATGAGCAGTTCTTC. Translation gives CASSMGQGDNEQFF.

The CDR3 protein is CASSLLAGTYEQYF. The CDR3 coding sequence is TGTGCCAGCAGTCTTCTAGCGGGCACCTACGAGCAGTACTTC. The chain has TRBV28 and TRBJ2-7; 8 bases are shared with TRBD2. The germline CDR1 and CDR2 sequences are MDHEN and SYDVKM. This CDR3 is 14 amino acids long. Unmatched junction bases numbered 5, after V lost 5 bases and J lost 2 bases.

The rearrangement uses TRBV7-9 and TRBJ2-2, with 11 bases lining up with TRBD2. The length of the CDR3 is 19 residues. V shed 2 bases, J shed 6 bases, and the junction held 14 bases outside the gene matches. CDR1 is SEHNR and CDR2 is FQNEAQ in the germline V gene (reference sequence). The CDR3 sequence: CASSLPGLAVAGFAGELFF. The CDR3 DNA is TGTGCCAGCAGCTTACCGGGACTAGCGGTCGCGGGGTTTGCCGGGGAGCTGTTTTTT.

This clone was counted only a few times. V and J are TRBV27 and TRBJ2-7, with D maybe TRBD1 (6 bases). The V gene lost 2 bases and the J gene lost 3 bases, with 8 bases spanning the gap. The germline CDR1 and CDR2 sequences are MNHEY and SMNVEV (reference sequence). CDR3 length: 13 residues. The CDR3 sequence: CASSLGQIYEQYF. DNA for the CDR3: TGTGCCAGCAGTTTAGGACAGATCTACGAGCAGTACTTC.

The chain employs TRBV7-9 and TRBJ1-3; 10 nucleotides line up with TRBD1. The length of the CDR3 is 16 residues. After removal of 3 bases from V and 4 bases from J, the junction contained 6 bases not matched to a gene. CDR1 SEHNR and CDR2 FQNEAQ come from the germline V gene (reference sequence). The CDR3 loop is CASSLAGTGVGNTIYF. CDR3 in DNA: TGTGCCAGCAGCTTGGCCGGGACAGGGGTAGGAAACACCATATATTTT.

To note about this clone: Other DNA sequences in this sample translate to the same CDR3. The chain employs TRBV28 and TRBJ1-5; no reliable D call. Germline V CDR1 and CDR2: MDHEN, SYDVKM. The CDR3 totals 14 residues. V was cut by 2 bases and J by 1 base, with 6 bases left in between. Written as DNA, the CDR3 is TGTGCCAGCAGTTTAGGGCAGAGCAATCAGCCCCAGCATTTT. Amino acid sequence: CASSLGQSNQPQHF.

The rearrangement links TRBV6-1 to TRBJ2-3; 9 positions agree with TRBD1. CDR1 is MNHNS, CDR2 SASEGT, per germline. The CDR3 extends over 17 amino acids. With V trimmed by 0 bases and J by 5 bases, 9 bases remained unmatched. CDR3 in amino acids: CASSEAQQGAWGDTQYF. The CDR3 bases are TGTGCCAGCAGTGAAGCCCAACAGGGGGCATGGGGAGATACGCAGTATTTT.